This T cell receptor beta chain stems from a study of T cell repertoires in cytomegalovirus infection (dated by TCRdb to between 2018 and 2020). A note on the overall study: Because public TCR beta signatures pointed to carriage of CMV infection together with the matching HLA type, the HLA type of each donor mattered for the analysis. Points the paper makes about the study in general: In the ex vivo response, HLA-C-restricted CMV-specific TCR beta clonotypes were dominant, and in two of eight donors the single most frequent clonotype came from this HLA-C-restricted group. Cumulative frequency of public TCR beta family members discriminated carriers of CMV infection plus the relevant HLA type in this cohort and an independent roughly 320-donor cohort.

Details on this clonotype: Its specific antigen is unknown. A junction boundary mismatches the germline segment, possibly from a read error.

Sequencer: Illumina HiSeq 1500. TCRdb took the public reads, trimmed them with fastp at Q25, ran MiXCR for clone calling and kept in-frame beta chains. CDR3 protein sequences are deduplicated, and each keeps its most common genes and DNA. In all, the sample holds 200,000 to 250,000 distinct CDR3 sequences, and roughly 22% of those were seen once. 15% to 20% of the sample comes from the top ten. The germline V gene specifies SQVTM as CDR1 and ANQGSEA as CDR2. From the cysteine up to the phenylalanine, the CDR3 has a length of 14 residues. Of the read, only the CDR3 DNA is kept; its 42 bases are in frame from base 1.

This sequence was found in a human donor in good health (CMV status not recorded). Some clones in this sample may be carry-over from other donors' samples. The sequence joins TRBV29-1 to TRBJ2-5; the junction holds 8 bases that match TRBD1. The sample taken for sequencing was CD8+ T cells from PBMCs. For the CDR3, the sequence is CSAPDRVNRETRYF. The nucleotide sequence reads as follows: TGCAGCGCTCCGGACAGGGTGAATAGAGAGACCCGGTACTTC.